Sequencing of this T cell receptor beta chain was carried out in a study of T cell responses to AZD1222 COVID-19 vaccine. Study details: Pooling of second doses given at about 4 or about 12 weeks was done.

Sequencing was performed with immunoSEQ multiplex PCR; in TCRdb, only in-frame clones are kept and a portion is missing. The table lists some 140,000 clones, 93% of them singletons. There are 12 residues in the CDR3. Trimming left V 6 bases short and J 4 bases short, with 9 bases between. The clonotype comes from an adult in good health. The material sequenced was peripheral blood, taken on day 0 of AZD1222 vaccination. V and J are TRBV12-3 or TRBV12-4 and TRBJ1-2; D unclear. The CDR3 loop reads CASSSLGYGYTF. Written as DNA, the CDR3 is TGTGCCAGCAGCTCCCTCGGCTATGGCTACACCTTC.